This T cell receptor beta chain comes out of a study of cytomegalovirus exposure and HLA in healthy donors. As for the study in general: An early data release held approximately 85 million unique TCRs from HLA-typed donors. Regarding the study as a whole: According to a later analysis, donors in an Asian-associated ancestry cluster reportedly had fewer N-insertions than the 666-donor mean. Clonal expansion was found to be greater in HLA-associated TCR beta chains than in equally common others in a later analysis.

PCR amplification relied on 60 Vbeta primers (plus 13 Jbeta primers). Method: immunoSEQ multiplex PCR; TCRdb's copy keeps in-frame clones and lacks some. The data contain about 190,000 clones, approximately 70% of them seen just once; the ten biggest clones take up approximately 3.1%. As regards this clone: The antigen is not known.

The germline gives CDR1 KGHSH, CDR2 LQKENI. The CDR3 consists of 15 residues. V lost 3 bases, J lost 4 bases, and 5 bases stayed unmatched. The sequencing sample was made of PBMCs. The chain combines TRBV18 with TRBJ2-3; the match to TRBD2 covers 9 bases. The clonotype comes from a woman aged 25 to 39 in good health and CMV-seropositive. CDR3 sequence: CASSPISGSADTQYF. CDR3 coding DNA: TGTGCCAGCTCACCCATTAGCGGGAGCGCAGATACGCAGTATTTT.